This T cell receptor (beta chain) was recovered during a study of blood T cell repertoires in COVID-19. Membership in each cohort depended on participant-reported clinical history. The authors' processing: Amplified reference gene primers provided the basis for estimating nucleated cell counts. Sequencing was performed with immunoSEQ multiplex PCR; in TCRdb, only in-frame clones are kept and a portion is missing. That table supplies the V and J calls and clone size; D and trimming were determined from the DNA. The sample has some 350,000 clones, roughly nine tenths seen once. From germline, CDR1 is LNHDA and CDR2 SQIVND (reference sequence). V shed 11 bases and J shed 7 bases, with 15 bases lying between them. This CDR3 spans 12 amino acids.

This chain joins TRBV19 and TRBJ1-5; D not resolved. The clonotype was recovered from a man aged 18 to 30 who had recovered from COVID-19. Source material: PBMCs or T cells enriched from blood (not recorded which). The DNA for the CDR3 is TGTGCCGTTAAGGGATCGGGACAGCCCCAGCATTTT. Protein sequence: CAVKGSGQPQHF.